One and the same sample provided the 10 T cell receptor beta chains below, sequenced in a study of spatial heterogeneity in lung cancer. As for time point: sample taken at primary tumor resection. TCRdb reprocessed the 5' RACE reads via MiXCR and lists one record per CDR3 protein. Of around 15,000 distinct CDR3 sequences in the sample, 3% to 4.5% were seen once. The source was normal lung tissue next to the tumor, collected at surgery. Receptors were obtained from a male donor with early-stage non-small cell lung cancer.

In this sample, this clonotype turned up many times. For a library built for alpha chains, this beta chain is a stray read; little rests on its size. The chain couples TRBV6-6 to TRBJ1-2, with D uncertain. Germline-derived CDR1 and CDR2 are MNHNY and SVGAGI (reference sequence). CDR3 length: 15 residues. The V end lost 6 bases, the J end lost 8 bases, and 22 bases lay between the germline ends. As DNA, the CDR3 is TGTGCCAGCAGCCTTATGACCGCTACTTATCCAGGCTACACCTTC. Protein product: CASSLMTATYPGYTF.

This clonotype showed up many times. The library was designed around alpha chains, so this beta chain is a stray read whose abundance carries little weight. The rearrangement joins TRBV4-1 to TRBJ2-3; perhaps TRBD1 as D (5 bases). Looked up from germline, CDR1 is MGHRA and CDR2 is YSYEKL. The CDR3 contains 16 residues. Trimming left V 4 bases short and J 0 bases short, with 14 bases between. The CDR3 protein is CASSRQPQGSTDTQYF. The CDR3 DNA sequence: TGCGCCAGCAGCCGTCAACCTCAGGGAAGCACAGATACGCAGTATTTT.

At least ten counts were recorded for this clonotype. The size of this beta chain means little, since it is a stray read in a library made for alpha chains. The chain couples TRBV27 to TRBJ2-1; a possible D gene is TRBD2 (5 bases). The CDR3 sequence is 16 residues long. CDR1 and CDR2 (germline): MNHEY, SMNVEV (reference sequence). V was clipped by 6 bases and J by 2 bases, with 17 bases between them. CDR3 DNA: TGTGCCAGCAGAAGCGGCGTGACCGCAACCTACAATGAGCAGTTCTTC. Its translation is CASRSGVTATYNEQFF.

This clonotype was recorded only once. Being off target in a library aimed at alpha chains, this beta chain has a size of little meaning. This rearrangement joins TRBV20-1 to TRBJ1-1; unclear D gene. This CDR3 has 14 amino acids. Trimming stripped 6 bases from V and 1 base from J, with 15 bases between. Germline CDR1 DFQATT, CDR2 SNEGSKA (reference sequence). The CDR3 region has the DNA TGCAGTGCCATAAAACGGGAAACGAACACTGAAGCTTTCTTT. The encoded protein is CSAIKRETNTEAFF.

This clonotype was counted at least ten times. This beta chain was picked up by a library intended for alpha chains and is off target, so its count carries little meaning. The rearrangement links TRBV10-3 to TRBJ2-3; 8 nucleotides align to TRBD2. V dropped 8 bases and J dropped 0; count of bases not matched to a gene: 4. Germline V gene data show CDR1 as ENHRY and CDR2 as SYGVKD. CDR3 length equals 14 residues. CDR3 sequence: CAIGASGSTDTQYF. The DNA of the CDR3 is TGTGCCATCGGTGCTAGCGGGAGCACAGATACGCAGTATTTT.

This clonotype was recorded at least ten times. This beta chain is an off-target read within a library intended for alpha chains, so its frequency means little. The chain links TRBV10-3 to TRBJ2-3, with 14 bases identical to TRBD2. Germline values: CDR1 ENHRY, CDR2 SYGVKD. Germline trimming cut 10 bases from V and 8 bases from J; bases unmatched to any gene: 5. The CDR3 contains 13 residues. CDR3 DNA: TGTGCCACCGGACTAGCGGGAGGTGGTACGCAGTATTTT. This sequence encodes CATGLAGGGTQYF.

This clonotype was recorded many times. Being off target in a library aimed at alpha chains, this beta chain has a size of little meaning. The chain joins TRBV6-2 or TRBV6-3 to TRBJ2-3, with TRBD1 matching over 9 bases. J lost 3 bases, V lost 4 bases, and 8 bases had no gene match. Germline CDR1 is MNHEY and CDR2 is SVGEGT. The CDR3 is 16 amino acids. The CDR3 sequence is CASSSTGQGRTDTQYF. In DNA form, the CDR3 reads TGTGCCAGCAGTTCTACGGGACAGGGAAGGACAGATACGCAGTATTTT.

This clonotype was seen at least ten times. The library was built for alpha chains, so this beta chain is an off-target read and its size means little. V and J are TRBV5-3 and TRBJ1-5, with D perhaps matching TRBD1 (5 bases). TRBV5-3 is recorded as an ORF, its role being uncertain. V was cut by 3 bases and J by 3 bases, with 28 bases left in between. The CDR3 runs to 20 residues. CDR3: CARSSIESCTATVNNQPQHF. CDR3 sequence (DNA): TGTGCCAGAAGCTCTATAGAGTCGTGTACGGCGACAGTCAACAATCAGCCCCAGCATTTT.

This clonotype occurred many times. This beta chain is an unintended read in a library built for alpha chains; its size means little. The V call is TRBV23-1, the J call TRBJ1-1; D is uncertain. TRBV23-1 is an ORF; its function is uncertain. This CDR3 is 12 amino acids long. V lost 0 bases to trimming and J lost 6 bases, with 5 bases between them. The CDR3 bases are TGCGCCAGCAGTCAATCGCCCGCTGAAGCTTTCTTT. This translates into CASSQSPAEAFF.

Many counts were recorded for this clonotype. The size of this beta chain means little, since it is a stray read in a library made for alpha chains. The V gene is TRBV29-1, the J gene TRBJ2-1; 7 nucleotides align to TRBD2. Trimming removed 3 bases from V and 7 bases from J; junction bases left unmatched: 9. Germline V gives CDR1 SQVTM, CDR2 ANQGSEA. The CDR3 length is 14 residues. CDR3 protein: CSVDRDYLGNEQFF. The CDR3 nucleotides read TGCAGCGTTGATCGGGACTACCTTGGGAATGAGCAGTTCTTC.